This passage covers 23 T cell receptor beta chains from one sample sequenced in a study of identical twins. MiXCR, run by TCRdb on the 5' RACE reads, gives a single entry per CDR3 protein. The sample records 1.5 million to 2 million distinct CDR3 sequences, less than 40% being singletons. Sequenced sample: cord blood. Receptors originate from a newborn girl in good health.

The gene calls are TRBV27 and TRBJ2-7; 7 nucleotides agree with TRBD2. With V trimmed by 6 bases and J by 3 bases, 8 bases remained unmatched. Looked up from germline, CDR1 is MNHEY and CDR2 is SMNVEV (reference sequence). CDR3 length equals 14 residues. The CDR3 DNA follows: TGTGCCAGCAGACCCTTCAGGGAGGGCTACGAGCAGTACTTC. Translating gives CASRPFREGYEQYF.

The chain links TRBV19 to TRBJ1-1; perhaps TRBD1 as D (5 bases). The CDR3 consists of 15 residues. Germline loops: CDR1 LNHDA, CDR2 SQIVND (reference sequence). V was cut by 5 bases and J by 0 bases, with 13 bases left in between. Written as DNA, the CDR3 is TGTGCCAGTAGTCTTAGACAGCGTCTGAACACTGAAGCTTTCTTT. Translating gives CASSLRQRLNTEAFF.

This clonotype was detected only a few times. The chain joins TRBV4-2 to TRBJ2-3, with 8 bases aligning to TRBD1. The CDR3 has 15 residues. After removal of 2 bases from V and 3 bases from J, the junction contained 4 bases not matched to a gene. Germline CDR1 and CDR2: LGHNA and YNFKEQ. The CDR3 DNA is TGTGCCAGCAGCCAAAGCCGGGACAGGACAGATACGCAGTATTTT. This gives the protein CASSQSRDRTDTQYF.

This chain links TRBV20-1 with TRBJ2-1; tentative D call: TRBD1 (5 bases). The CDR3 extends over 13 amino acids. V was clipped by 3 bases and J by 7 bases, with 13 bases between them. Per germline, CDR1 DFQATT and CDR2 SNEGSKA (reference sequence). In nucleotides, the CDR3 is TGCAGTGCTAGGGGGCAGGGAAGGAATGAGCAGTTCTTC. As protein: CSARGQGRNEQFF.

The chain couples TRBV27 to TRBJ1-2; 10 nucleotides line up with TRBD1. J gave up 8 bases and V 6 bases, and 9 bases lay outside the gene matches. The CDR3 totals 14 residues. Germline V CDR1 and CDR2: MNHEY, SMNVEV (reference sequence). The DNA of the CDR3 is TGTGCCAGCAGACAGACAGGGGGCGCGAAGGGCTACACCTTC. Translating it yields CASRQTGGAKGYTF.

The chain employs TRBV13 and TRBJ2-4, with D unclear. V gave up 5 bases and J gave up 9 bases, with 14 bases separating them. This CDR3 comprises 13 residues. The germline V gene encodes CDR1 PRHDT and CDR2 FYEKMQ (reference sequence). The CDR3 reads CASSPSRVGIQYF. The CDR3 region has the DNA TGTGCCAGCAGCCCGAGTCGGGTGGGCATTCAGTACTTC.

Only a few counts were recorded for this clonotype. The chain joins TRBV12-3 or TRBV12-4 to TRBJ1-6; no definite D call. The CDR3 is made up of 15 amino acids. Trimming took 1 base from V and 6 from J, leaving 10 bases between them. CDR3 amino acids: CASSLEGGFNSPLHF. The CDR3 DNA reads as TGTGCCAGCAGTTTAGAAGGAGGGTTTAATTCACCCCTCCACTTT.

This clonotype was counted once. This chain connects TRBV2 to TRBJ2-5; D remains unclear. The J call is in doubt because the DNA end fits TRBJ2-7 better. The CDR3 is 13 residues long. The germline V gene has CDR1 SNHLY and CDR2 FYNNEI. This CDR3 reads CASSGNAPYEQYF. CDR3 DNA sequence: TGTGCCAGCAGTGGGAACGCCCCTTACGAGCAGTACTTC.

This clonotype was counted only a few times. The rearrangement uses TRBV6-2 or TRBV6-3 and TRBJ2-3, with D unresolved. Germline CDR1 reads MNHEY; CDR2 reads SVGEGT. V gave up 6 bases and J gave up 9 bases, with 22 bases separating them. The CDR3 has 15 amino acids. The CDR3 DNA follows: TGTGCCAGCAGCAAACCAAAGCGACCCCAAGGGACGCAGTATTTT. As protein: CASSKPKRPQGTQYF.

CDR3 region: CASTEEAWIRNSPLHF. The CDR3 region has the DNA TGTGCCAGCACGGAGGAGGCATGGATTCGTAATTCACCCCTCCACTTT. J is TRBJ1-6 and V is TRBV6-1; D ambiguous. V dropped 7 bases and J dropped 6 bases, with 19 bases sitting between them. This CDR3 region has 16 residues. Germline loops: CDR1 MNHNS, CDR2 SASEGT.

This chain joins TRBV5-1 and TRBJ2-3; 11 bases map to TRBD2. With 4 bases clipped from V and 6 bases from J, the junction kept 10 bases outside the gene matches. The CDR3 loop spans 16 amino acids. From germline, CDR1 is SGHRS and CDR2 YFSETQ. For the CDR3, the DNA is TGCGCCAGCAGCGGTGGGACTAGCGGTGGTATGGATACGCAGTATTTT. It translates to CASSGGTSGGMDTQYF.

In DNA form, the CDR3 reads TGTGCCTCTACCGGCCGGATTTCTAGTGAAAAACTGTTTTTT. Translating gives CASTGRISSEKLFF. This rearrangement joins TRBV15 to TRBJ1-4; no clear D gene. This CDR3 is 14 amino acids long. The V gene's germline CDR1 is LNHNV and CDR2 YYDKDF (reference sequence). Trimming cost V 11 bases and J 7 bases, with 20 bases left between them.

This clonotype was observed a single time. A read error may produce the germline difference seen at one junction end. The V call is TRBV5-1, the J call TRBJ2-1; D may be TRBD2 (7 bases). The CDR3 is 16 amino acids. Germline V gene sequence: CDR1 SGHRS, CDR2 YFSETQ. The CDR3 spells CASSLGGGYTYNGQFF. CDR3 coding DNA: TGCGCCAGCAGCTTGGGGGGGGGCTATACCTACAATGGGCAGTTCTTC.

This clonotype was found a few times. This rearrangement joins TRBV4-1 to TRBJ2-7; 8 bases line up with TRBD2. Germline values: CDR1 MGHRA, CDR2 YSYEKL. After removal of 4 bases from V and 0 bases from J, the junction contained 8 bases not matched to a gene. The CDR3 is made up of 16 amino acids. CDR3 amino acids: CASSRETSALSYEQYF. The DNA of the CDR3 is TGCGCCAGCAGCCGAGAGACTAGCGCCCTCTCCTACGAGCAGTACTTC.

The chain has TRBV14 and TRBJ2-3; TRBD2 aligns across 8 bases. This CDR3 region has 18 residues. V was clipped by 3 bases and J by 4 bases; unmatched bases: 15. Germline V gene data show CDR1 as SGHDN and CDR2 as FVKESK. The CDR3 sequence is CASSHDPRLARSADTQYF. In nucleotides, the CDR3 is TGTGCCAGCAGCCACGATCCCCGACTAGCGCGATCCGCAGATACGCAGTATTTT.

The chain couples TRBV7-3 to TRBJ2-1; unclear D gene. The germline V gene encodes CDR1 SGHTA and CDR2 FQGTGA. CDR3 length: 15 residues. Trimming took 6 bases from V and 0 from J, leaving 12 bases between them. In nucleotides, the CDR3 is TGTGCCAGCAGTCGAGGTAAATCCTCCTACAATGAGCAGTTCTTC. It encodes CASSRGKSSYNEQFF.

The sample holds a few counts of this clonotype. The gene calls are TRBV6-1 and TRBJ2-5; perhaps TRBD1 as D (6 bases). The germline V gene encodes CDR1 MNHNS and CDR2 SASEGT. Deletions cut 6 bases from V and 1 base from J, with 9 bases between. This CDR3 has 13 amino acids. The CDR3 reads CASRTGIQETQYF. The CDR3 DNA reads as TGTGCCAGCAGAACAGGGATCCAAGAGACCCAGTACTTC.

The chain has TRBV20-1 and TRBJ1-5; TRBD1 is a possible D gene (5 bases). The length of the CDR3 is 12 residues. Looked up from germline, CDR1 is DFQATT and CDR2 is SNEGSKA (reference sequence). The CDR3 reads CSPAGGGQPQHF. In DNA, the CDR3 is TGCAGCCCGGCGGGGGGTGGTCAGCCCCAGCATTTT.

This clonotype has only a few counts. This sequence joins TRBV24-1 and TRBJ2-5; TRBD1 or TRBD2 may be the D gene (5 bases each). V dropped 2 bases and J dropped 4 bases, with 13 bases sitting between them. The germline V gene encodes CDR1 KGHDR and CDR2 SFDVKD. CDR3 length: 15 amino acids. CDR3 nucleotides: TGTGCCACCAGTGATTCTCTGCCAGGGAGAGAGACCCAGTACTTC. Its protein product is CATSDSLPGRETQYF.

The table lists this clonotype with many counts. Written as DNA, the CDR3 is TGTGCCAGCAGCCTAATAGCGGGAGGGTACAATGAGCAGTTCTTC. As protein: CASSLIAGGYNEQFF. This chain joins TRBV7-2 and TRBJ2-1, with 11 bases lining up with TRBD2. The length of the CDR3 is 15 residues. The germline CDR1 and CDR2 sequences are SGHTA and FQGNSA. Losses at the gene ends were 5 bases for V and 4 bases for J; bases not matched to a gene: 4.

Worth noting for this clonotype: The junction does not match germline at one end; this may be a read error. This sequence joins TRBV3-1 and TRBJ2-7; no firm D call. The germline V gene encodes CDR1 LGHDT and CDR2 YNNKEL (reference sequence). This CDR3 contains 11 residues. The CDR3 is CANSQYHEQYF. Written as DNA, the CDR3 is TGTGCCAACAGCCAATACCACGAGCAGTACTTC.

This rearrangement joins TRBV20-1 to TRBJ2-3; no firm D call. The germline gives CDR1 DFQATT, CDR2 SNEGSKA (reference sequence). V was clipped by 2 bases and J by 4 bases, with 13 bases between them. This CDR3 spans 14 amino acids. CDR3 in DNA: TGCAGTGCTAGAAGACCCCGCGCAGCAGATACGCAGTATTTT. Translation: CSARRPRAADTQYF.

CDR3 DNA sequence: TGCAGTGCAACAACAGGGGGCGCCCACGAGCAGTACTTC. Protein: CSATTGGAHEQYF. The J gene is TRBJ2-4, the V gene TRBV20-1; 9 bases are shared with TRBD1. The J call could be wrong; TRBJ2-7 is a better fit for the DNA end. Looked up from germline, CDR1 is DFQATT and CDR2 is SNEGSKA (reference sequence). The length of the CDR3 is 13 residues.